The 14 T cell receptor beta chains listed next were all sequenced from one sample in a study of T cell responses to AZD1222 COVID-19 vaccine. Using immunoSEQ multiplex PCR, the repertoire was profiled, and TCRdb retains in-frame clones only, with some absent. The table lists roughly 120,000 clones, roughly 84% of them singletons. The sample was peripheral blood, taken 28 days after the second AZD1222 dose. The receptor source for this set is an adult who received the AZD1222 COVID-19 vaccine.

The rearrangement joins TRBV6-5 to TRBJ2-7, with D perhaps matching TRBD1 (6 bases). Per germline, CDR1 MNHEY and CDR2 SVGAGI. The CDR3 runs 15 residues. V lost 5 bases, J lost 5 bases, and 19 bases lay in between. The CDR3 protein is CASSRPNREGNEQYF. CDR3 nucleotides: TGTGCCAGCAGTCGCCCAAACAGGGAAGGGAACGAGCAGTACTTC.

J is TRBJ1-1 and V is TRBV27; D remains unclear. The CDR3 has 14 residues. Trimming removed 4 bases from V and 4 bases from J, with 13 bases in between. The germline V gene has CDR1 MNHEY and CDR2 SMNVEV (reference sequence). Here the CDR3 reads CASSSANLGTEAFF. The CDR3 DNA sequence: TGTGCCAGCAGTTCGGCGAACTTGGGCACTGAAGCTTTCTTT.

V gene TRBV27 combines with J gene TRBJ1-2; unclear D gene. CDR1 is MNHEY and CDR2 is SMNVEV in the germline V gene (reference sequence). The CDR3 contains 15 residues. V was pared by 5 bases and J by 0 bases, with 13 bases between. The DNA of the CDR3 is TGTGCCAGCAGTACCTTGACATTTCCTAACTATGGCTACACCTTC. Protein product: CASSTLTFPNYGYTF.

The CDR3 here is CASRRTGAGSYTF. The CDR3 DNA follows: TGTGCCAGCAGACGGACAGGGGCGGGGAGCTACACCTTC. This rearrangement joins TRBV28 to TRBJ1-2; the match to TRBD1 covers 9 bases. This CDR3 contains 13 residues. The germline V gene encodes CDR1 MDHEN and CDR2 SYDVKM. The V gene end was trimmed by 6 bases and the J gene end by 9 bases; junction bases not matched to a gene: 8.

The rearrangement links TRBV4-2 to TRBJ2-1; possible D gene TRBD2, 6 bases. CDR1 and CDR2 (germline): LGHNA, YNFKEQ. The germline V and J ends were trimmed by 0 bases and 8 bases, with 14 bases remaining between them. The length of the CDR3 is 15 residues. In DNA form, the CDR3 reads TGTGCCAGCAGCCAAGATCGGCGGGAATTCGATGAGCAGTTCTTC. Protein product: CASSQDRREFDEQFF.

This clone was recorded a few times. This chain uses TRBV9 with TRBJ2-1; TRBD2 agrees at 7 bases. V shed 2 bases and J 5 bases; nucleotides not matched to a gene: 10. The CDR3 length is 16 residues. The germline gives CDR1 SGDLS, CDR2 YYNGEE. For the CDR3, the DNA is TGTGCCAGCAGCGTCCTCAACGGACTAGAAGACAATGAGCAGTTCTTC. Translating it yields CASSVLNGLEDNEQFF.

This clone came up once. The chain is built from TRBV24-1 and TRBJ1-2, with TRBD1 as a possible D gene (6 bases). The CDR3 sequence is 12 residues long. CDR1 is KGHDR, CDR2 SFDVKD, per germline. Trimming shortened V by 5 bases and J by 7 bases, and 10 bases separated the two germline ends. CDR3 residues: CATSVGTSGYTF. Written as DNA, the CDR3 is TGTGCCACCAGTGTCGGGACAAGTGGCTACACCTTC.

The genes are TRBV10-1 and TRBJ2-3; 7 bases agree with TRBD2. The CDR3 has 16 amino acids. Trimming cost V 0 bases and J 3 bases; bases outside gene matches: 6. Germline CDR1 and CDR2: WNHNN and SYGVQD (reference sequence). CDR3 residues: CASSESPAGATDTQYF. CDR3 in DNA: TGCGCCAGCAGTGAGTCACCTGCGGGAGCTACAGATACGCAGTATTTT.

The CDR3 sequence is CASSFQGMNTEAFF. Written as DNA, the CDR3 is TGTGCCAGCAGTTTCCAGGGAATGAACACTGAAGCTTTCTTT. This chain joins TRBV27 and TRBJ1-1; a weak D match, TRBD1 (5 bases). The V and J ends lost 3 bases and 0 bases respectively, with 8 bases between them. Germline V gene sequence: CDR1 MNHEY, CDR2 SMNVEV (reference sequence). This CDR3 comprises 14 residues.

V usage is TRBV19 and J usage is TRBJ2-3, with 15 bases fitting TRBD2. This CDR3 has 17 amino acids. Per the germline V gene, CDR1 is LNHDA and CDR2 is SQIVND (reference sequence). V gave up 4 bases and J gave up 6 bases; unmatched junction bases: 8. CDR3 sequence (DNA): TGTGCCAGTAGTACCGGGACTAGCGGGAGGTCAGGTGATACGCAGTATTTT. Translating it yields CASSTGTSGRSGDTQYF.

This chain uses TRBV7-2 with TRBJ2-7; unclear D gene. Per the germline V gene, CDR1 is SGHTA and CDR2 is FQGNSA. V was pared by 0 bases and J by 5 bases, with 2 bases between. The CDR3 contains 11 residues. CDR3 DNA sequence: TGTGCCAGCAGCTTAGCGCACGAGCAGTACTTC. It yields the protein CASSLAHEQYF.

The CDR3 sequence: CASSQDWLAETMDEQFF. CDR3 DNA: TGTGCCAGCAGCCAAGATTGGCTAGCGGAGACCATGGATGAGCAGTTCTTC. The chain uses TRBV4-2 and TRBJ2-1; TRBD2 agrees at 7 bases. This CDR3 has 17 residues. Germline CDR1 LGHNA, CDR2 YNFKEQ. The trim removed 0 bases at V and 8 bases at J, leaving 13 bases unmatched.

This clone was counted a single time. The chain uses TRBV6-5 and TRBJ1-2, with TRBD1 matching over 10 bases. CDR1 MNHEY and CDR2 SVGAGI come from the germline V gene. The ends lost 4 bases at V and 5 bases at J; junction bases unmatched: 7. This CDR3 spans 15 amino acids. The CDR3 region has the DNA TGTGCCAGCAGTTGGACAGGGGGGCGAGAATATGGCTACACCTTC. It yields the protein CASSWTGGREYGYTF.

The chain employs TRBV12-3 or TRBV12-4 and TRBJ2-5; D ambiguous. CDR3 length equals 11 residues. Trimming removed 5 bases from V and 2 bases from J, with 3 bases in between. In nucleotides, the CDR3 is TGTGCCAGCAGTGAACAAGAGACCCAGTACTTC. Translating it yields CASSEQETQYF.